What follows are 10 T cell receptor beta chains derived from one specimen sequenced in a study of cytomegalovirus exposure and HLA in healthy donors. The PCR employed 60 Vbeta primers together with 13 Jbeta primers. The assay was immunoSEQ multiplex PCR, and TCRdb's table has in-frame clones only and misses some. The repertoire has some 130,000 clones, 65% to 80% of them found once; the top ten carry around 7%. What was sequenced was PBMCs. All receptors derive from a man aged 35-49 years in good health and CMV-seropositive.

The chain combines TRBV7-2 with TRBJ2-1; 10 nucleotides line up with TRBD2. Germline loops: CDR1 SGHTA, CDR2 FQGNSA. This CDR3 has 19 amino acids. Losses at the gene ends were 5 bases for V and 0 bases for J; bases not matched to a gene: 13. The CDR3 region is CASSPNQGSSGSSYNEQFF. CDR3 bases: TGTGCCAGCAGCCCTAATCAGGGATCTAGCGGGAGCTCCTACAATGAGCAGTTCTTC.

This rearrangement joins TRBV6-5 to TRBJ2-7, with D possibly TRBD1 on 5 matching bases. Germline CDR1 MNHEY, CDR2 SVGAGI. V dropped 7 bases and J dropped 6 bases, with 19 bases sitting between them. The CDR3 loop spans 14 amino acids. CDR3 DNA sequence: TGTGCCAGCAACCGGGCCCAGGGCGTCGCCGAGCAGTACTTC. Protein sequence: CASNRAQGVAEQYF.

This clone was seen a few times. The chain joins TRBV5-1 to TRBJ2-7; tentative D call: TRBD1 (6 bases). The CDR3 runs to 11 residues. V was pared by 2 bases and J by 10 bases, with 10 bases between. Germline V gene data show CDR1 as SGHRS and CDR2 as YFSETQ. The CDR3 loop reads CASSFQGFQYF. For the CDR3, the DNA is TGCGCCAGCAGCTTCCAGGGGTTTCAGTACTTC.

V usage is TRBV5-1 and J usage is TRBJ1-5; 7 bases map to TRBD1. The ends lost 3 bases at V and 1 base at J; junction bases unmatched: 4. The CDR3 is 15 residues long. The germline gives CDR1 SGHRS, CDR2 YFSETQ. The CDR3, as DNA: TGCGCCAGCAGCTGGCAGGGGGGAAGCAATCAGCCCCAGCATTTT. This sequence encodes CASSWQGGSNQPQHF.

V usage is TRBV10-3 and J usage is TRBJ2-7; maybe TRBD2 (5 bases). V dropped 4 bases and J dropped 6 bases, with 10 bases sitting between them. Germline lookup yields CDR1 ENHRY and CDR2 SYGVKD. CDR3 size: 12 residues. CDR3: CAISVEGTEQYF. For the CDR3, the DNA is TGTGCCATCAGTGTCGAGGGAACCGAGCAGTACTTC.

V and J are TRBV11-2 and TRBJ1-2; D is undetermined. Trimming took 1 base from V and 7 from J, leaving 10 bases between them. Looked up from germline, CDR1 is SGHAT and CDR2 is FQNNGV. This CDR3 region has 13 residues. The CDR3 region is CASSLALEGGYTF. The DNA of the CDR3 is TGTGCCAGCAGCTTAGCCCTGGAGGGTGGCTACACCTTC.

This sequence joins TRBV5-1 and TRBJ2-1, with 8 bases matching TRBD1. The V and J ends lost 4 bases and 7 bases, in that order; junction bases with no gene match: 10. The CDR3 has 15 amino acids. Germline V gives CDR1 SGHRS, CDR2 YFSETQ. The CDR3 is CASSEGPTGENEQFF. For the CDR3, the DNA is TGCGCCAGCAGCGAGGGACCGACAGGGGAAAATGAGCAGTTCTTC.

This rearrangement joins TRBV19 to TRBJ2-5, with a tentative D call TRBD2 (6 bases). CDR3 length equals 15 residues. From germline, CDR1 is LNHDA and CDR2 SQIVND (reference sequence). Trimming removed 4 bases from V and 4 bases from J, with 16 bases in between. DNA of the CDR3: TGTGCCAGTAGTACTTTCTCGGGAGAAGGAGAGACCCAGTACTTC. Residues: CASSTFSGEGETQYF.

This rearrangement joins TRBV2 to TRBJ2-7, with 8 bases identical to TRBD1. The CDR3 length is 15 residues. Germline-derived CDR1 and CDR2 are SNHLY and FYNNEI. After removal of 2 bases from V and 9 bases from J, the junction contained 12 bases not matched to a gene. CDR3 loop: CASSEPGQVHMGQYF. CDR3 DNA sequence: TGTGCCAGCAGTGAACCGGGACAGGTTCATATGGGGCAGTACTTC.

This rearrangement joins TRBV27 to TRBJ2-3; 7 nucleotides agree with TRBD1. V trimming: 5 bases; J trimming: 0 bases; junction bases outside the gene matches: 11. The germline V gene has CDR1 MNHEY and CDR2 SMNVEV (reference sequence). This CDR3 is 17 amino acids long. CDR3 loop: CASSPAQGQRSTDTQYF. Written as DNA, the CDR3 is TGTGCCAGCAGTCCAGCCCAGGGACAGAGAAGCACAGATACGCAGTATTTT.